This T cell receptor beta chain came from a study of T cell repertoires in cytomegalovirus infection. Whole-study context: The public TCR beta signatures pointed to both CMV infection and matching HLA type. Findings and caveats of the study: Across the ex vivo response, the dominant clonotypes were HLA-C-restricted CMV-specific TCR beta clonotypes. Accumulated public TCR beta family frequency recognized individuals carrying CMV together with the relevant HLA.

In this sample, this clonotype turned up many times. No antigen is known for it. TCRdb called the reads again in MiXCR, with one record for every CDR3 protein. The data contain 90,000 to 130,000 distinct CDR3 sequences, roughly a tenth of them seen just once; the ten biggest clones take up 25% to 40%. This TCR was recovered from a human donor in good health (CMV status not recorded). Some clones in this sample may be carry-over from other donors' samples. Sequenced input: PBMCs, sequenced either directly or after in vitro stimulation (not recorded which).

The CDR3 loop is CASSLSGVNTEAFF. The DNA for the CDR3 is TGTGCCAGCAGTCTATCGGGGGTAAACACTGAAGCTTTCTTT. This sequence joins TRBV7-6 and TRBJ1-1; D possibly corresponds to TRBD1 (5 bases). The CDR3 has 14 amino acids. V dropped 6 bases and J dropped 2 bases, with 13 bases sitting between them. Germline CDR1 and CDR2: SGHVS and FNYEAQ.